This entry describes one TCR beta chain. What it binds is not known. This entry comes from a study of cytomegalovirus exposure and HLA in healthy donors. Germline CDR1 is MGHDK and CDR2 is SYGVNS. The CDR3 length is 17 residues. The trim removed 4 bases at V and 4 bases at J, leaving 10 bases unmatched. General observations from the study: It was in a later analysis that TCR association rates were seen to vary by HLA locus, highest for DRB1 and lowest for HLA-C. A later analysis showed that HLA-associated TCR beta chains had undergone more clonal expansion than equally common others.

This PCR relied on a set of 60 Vbeta primers and 13 Jbeta primers. TCRdb's copy holds only in-frame clones and misses some; the assay was immunoSEQ multiplex PCR. The repertoire has around 170,000 clones, about 81% of them found once; the top ten carry about 0.8%. This TCR was recovered from a woman aged 18-29 years in good health and CMV-seronegative. The sequenced sample consisted of PBMCs. The chain recombines TRBV25-1 with TRBJ2-1; 10 nucleotides agree with TRBD2. CDR3 nucleotides: TGTGCCAGCAGTGGAGGGACTAGCGTTATCCCTTACAATGAGCAGTTCTTC. This codes for CASSGGTSVIPYNEQFF.